These 25 T cell receptor beta chains originate from one sample sequenced in a study of blood T cell repertoires in COVID-19 (TCRdb year 2020). Library preparation was by the immunoSEQ multiplex PCR assay. This is the immuneACCESS table as TCRdb keeps it, with only in-frame sequences that have V and J called. A part of the clones is gone; compared with another copy, unresolved V genes explain less than half, and the rest is unexplained. Counted in this sample were hundreds of thousands of clones; about nine tenths of them appeared once. The ten largest clones represent roughly 5.7% of the sample. Sequences were obtained from peripheral blood. Receptors were obtained from a man aged 80 or over with acute or convalescent COVID-19.

The gene calls are TRBV11-2 and TRBJ2-3, with D perhaps matching TRBD2 (5 bases). Germline CDR1 SGHAT, CDR2 FQNNGV. The CDR3 is 14 amino acids. The V and J ends lost 6 bases and 0 bases respectively, with 10 bases between them. The CDR3 region is CASRAGLSTDTQYF. The CDR3 nucleotides read TGTGCCAGCAGGGCGGGCCTAAGCACAGATACGCAGTATTTT.

The rearrangement uses TRBV11-3 and TRBJ1-1, with 8 bases fitting TRBD1. This CDR3 has 16 residues. Trimming at V came to 1 base and at J to 1 base, leaving 5 bases not matched to a gene. The germline CDR1 and CDR2 sequences are SGHNT and YENEEA. This CDR3 is CASSLGTGFANTEAFF. The CDR3 DNA follows: TGTGCCAGCAGCTTAGGGACAGGGTTTGCGAACACTGAAGCTTTCTTT.

The chain uses TRBV10-3 and TRBJ2-1, with D tentatively TRBD2 (6 bases). The CDR3 extends over 15 amino acids. Trimming removed 0 bases from V and 5 bases from J, with 11 bases in between. Germline V gives CDR1 ENHRY, CDR2 SYGVKD. This chain's CDR3 is CAISESGRRNNEQFF. Written as DNA, the CDR3 is TGTGCCATCAGTGAGTCGGGGAGGCGAAACAATGAGCAGTTCTTC.

The gene calls are TRBV18 and TRBJ1-4; 7 bases map to TRBD1. CDR1 and CDR2 from the germline V gene are KGHSH and LQKENI. The CDR3 totals 16 residues. Germline trimming cut 8 bases from V and 4 bases from J; bases unmatched to any gene: 13. The DNA of the CDR3 is TGTGCCAGCCGGCGGACAGGCGGGGGGATTAATGAAAAACTGTTTTTT. It yields the protein CASRRTGGGINEKLFF.

The chain recombines TRBV25-1 with TRBJ2-4; D uncertain. CDR3 length equals 12 residues. V was pared by 6 bases and J by 6 bases, with 9 bases between. Germline loops: CDR1 MGHDK, CDR2 SYGVNS. CDR3 in amino acids: CASRSPGNIQYF. The CDR3 bases are TGTGCCAGCAGATCCCCCGGAAACATTCAGTACTTC.

V usage is TRBV24-1 and J usage is TRBJ1-5, with a possible D match to TRBD1 (6 bases). V lost 5 bases and J lost 3, with 10 bases in between. The length of the CDR3 is 14 residues. The germline gives CDR1 KGHDR, CDR2 SFDVKD. In nucleotides, the CDR3 is TGTGCCACCAGTGTAGCGGGGGCCAATCAGCCCCAGCATTTT. Translated, it gives CATSVAGANQPQHF.

This clone was picked up one time. The chain couples TRBV18 to TRBJ2-7, with a weak D call TRBD2 (6 bases). V was trimmed by 2 bases and J by 7 bases, leaving 12 bases between them. The CDR3 runs 13 residues. The germline V gene encodes CDR1 KGHSH and CDR2 LQKENI. CDR3 in amino acids: CASSPYGSGEQYV. The DNA for the CDR3 is TGTGCCAGCTCACCATACGGCAGCGGGGAGCAGTACGTC.

V gene TRBV5-4 combines with J gene TRBJ2-7; no reliable D call. Trimming removed 3 bases at V and 4 bases at J, with 5 bases between. The V gene's germline CDR1 is SGHNT and CDR2 YYREEE (reference sequence). The length of the CDR3 is 11 residues. The CDR3 here is CASSSPYEQYF. CDR3 nucleotide sequence: TGTGCCAGCAGCTCCCCGTACGAGCAGTACTTC.

The V gene is TRBV6-4, the J gene TRBJ1-1, with TRBD1 as a possible D gene (5 bases). Germline assignment: CDR1 MRHNA and CDR2 SNTAGT. V lost 2 bases and J 1 base, leaving 8 bases between the germline ends. The CDR3 extends over 14 amino acids. The CDR3 loop is CASSDLQGNTEAFF. In DNA, the CDR3 is TGTGCCAGCAGTGACCTCCAGGGGAACACTGAAGCTTTCTTT.

The chain is built from TRBV19 and TRBJ2-2; 9 positions agree with TRBD1. The CDR3 is 14 residues long. CDR1 is LNHDA, CDR2 SQIVND, per germline (reference sequence). The J segment lost 9 bases and the V segment lost 6 bases, leaving 8 bases of the junction unmatched. Here the CDR3 reads CASRTGTGSRELFF. DNA of the CDR3: TGTGCCAGTAGGACCGGGACAGGGAGCCGGGAGCTGTTTTTT. The full variable domain, in which reference TRBV19 and TRBJ2-2 provide the parts outside the CDR3, is DGGITQSPKYLFRKEGQNVTLSCEQNLNHDAMYWYRQDPGQGLRLIYYSQIVNDFQKGDIAEGYSVSREKKESFPLTVTSAQKNPTAFYLCASRTGTGSRELFFGEGSRLTVL.

This chain links TRBV4-1 with TRBJ2-1, with D possibly being TRBD2 (5 bases). CDR1 and CDR2 (germline): MGHRA, YSYEKL. V lost 1 base and J 1 base, leaving 5 bases between the germline ends. The CDR3 contains 14 residues. CDR3 nucleotides: TGCGCCAGCAGCCAAGGCGGGTCCTACAATGAGCAGTTCTTC. This translates into CASSQGGSYNEQFF.

V gene TRBV28 combines with J gene TRBJ1-6; TRBD1 aligns across 10 bases. CDR3 length: 17 residues. The V segment lost 8 bases and the J segment 5 bases; nucleotides outside the gene matches: 12. Germline values: CDR1 MDHEN, CDR2 SYDVKM. The CDR3 DNA sequence: TGTGCCAGCCAGGGACAGGGGTCCCTTATCCATAATTCACCCCTCCACTTT. Residues: CASQGQGSLIHNSPLHF.

This chain joins TRBV7-2 and TRBJ1-5; weak D call: TRBD1 (5 bases). Trimming pared 0 bases from V and 3 bases from J, leaving 6 bases between. The CDR3 contains 14 residues. CDR1 and CDR2 from the germline V gene are SGHTA and FQGNSA. CDR3 nucleotide sequence: TGTGCCAGCAGCTTAGCAGGGGCCAATCAGCCCCAGCATTTT. It yields the protein CASSLAGANQPQHF.

This chain joins TRBV21-1 and TRBJ1-6; the tabulated D call, TRBD1, remains unverified against the DNA. TRBV21-1 counts as a pseudogene. The CDR3 is made up of 19 amino acids. The CDR3 DNA reads as TGTGCCAGCAGCAAAAGGTGGACAGGCCCGTACTCCTATAATTCACCCCTCCACTTT. The encoded protein is CASSKRWTGPYSYNSPLHF.

The genes are TRBV27 and TRBJ2-1, with D tentatively TRBD2 (6 bases). Germline V gene lookup returns CDR1 MNHEY and CDR2 SMNVEV (reference sequence). V was shortened by 1 base and J by 6 bases, with 10 bases between the two germline ends. There are 14 residues in the CDR3. The CDR3 spells CASSLFPSANEQFF. The CDR3 DNA follows: TGTGCCAGCAGTTTATTTCCTAGCGCCAATGAGCAGTTCTTC.

The J gene is TRBJ1-6, the V gene TRBV2; the match to TRBD1 covers 7 bases. CDR1 and CDR2 (germline): SNHLY, FYNNEI. Losses at the gene ends were 4 bases for V and 9 bases for J; bases not matched to a gene: 3. The length of the CDR3 is 13 residues. The CDR3 DNA reads as TGTGCCAGCAGTGGACAGGGAGGTTCACCCCTCCACTTT. Its translation is CASSGQGGSPLHF.

This clone showed up just a few times. V and J are TRBV6-5 and TRBJ1-1, with D tentatively TRBD1 (6 bases). Trimming took off 0 bases at V and 0 bases at J, with 8 bases between the two ends. The germline CDR1 and CDR2 sequences are MNHEY and SVGAGI. The CDR3 consists of 15 residues. For the CDR3, the DNA is TGTGCCAGCAGTTACTCGAACAGGGTGAACACTGAAGCTTTCTTT. Its protein is CASSYSNRVNTEAFF.

V is TRBV5-1 and J is TRBJ1-4; 10 bases fit TRBD1. The J segment lost 8 bases and the V segment lost 6 bases, leaving 7 bases of the junction unmatched. The CDR3 spans 14 residues. Germline V lookup: CDR1 SGHRS, CDR2 YFSETQ. The CDR3 loop is CASTAGTGVEKLFF. CDR3 DNA: TGCGCCAGCACTGCCGGGACAGGGGTAGAAAAACTGTTTTTT. The variable domain in full, with the rest retrieved from reference TRBV5-1 and TRBJ1-4, is KAGVTQTPRYLIKTRGQQVTLSCSPISGHRSVSWYQQTPGQGLQFLFEYFSETQRNKGNFPGRFSGRQFSNSRSEMNVSTLELGDSALYLCASTAGTGVEKLFFGSGTQLSVL.

V usage is TRBV19 and J usage is TRBJ2-1; 12 bases match TRBD2. Trimming cost V 4 bases and J 5 bases; bases outside gene matches: 3. Germline V gene data show CDR1 as LNHDA and CDR2 as SQIVND (reference sequence). This CDR3 spans 15 amino acids. CDR3 sequence: CASSTASGRDNEQFF. CDR3 nucleotide sequence: TGTGCCAGTAGTACCGCTAGCGGGAGGGACAATGAGCAGTTCTTC.

This chain joins TRBV5-1 and TRBJ1-2; 11 bases fit TRBD1. The CDR3 is 15 amino acids. Germline assignment: CDR1 SGHRS and CDR2 YFSETQ. V lost 4 bases to trimming and J lost 5 bases; unmatched junction nucleotides: 7. The CDR3 DNA is TGCGCCAGCAGCAAGGGACAGGGGGGAGGATATGGCTACACCTTC. This translates into CASSKGQGGGYGYTF.

The chain combines TRBV24-1 with TRBJ2-3, with D tentatively TRBD1 (6 bases). Germline V gene sequence: CDR1 KGHDR, CDR2 SFDVKD. The CDR3 covers 15 residues. V was shortened by 9 bases and J by 1 base, with 16 bases between the two germline ends. CDR3 in DNA: TGTGCCACCGGGGCTTCGGACAGAGGCACAGATACGCAGTATTTT. Encoded protein: CATGASDRGTDTQYF.

V is TRBV7-2 and J is TRBJ2-7; D possibly corresponds to TRBD2 (5 bases). Trimming pared 2 bases from V and 5 bases from J, leaving 10 bases between. Germline-derived CDR1 and CDR2 are SGHTA and FQGNSA. This CDR3 is 13 amino acids long. This CDR3 is CASSLQGGNEQYF. CDR3 in DNA: TGTGCCAGCAGCTTACAAGGAGGTAACGAGCAGTACTTC. Supplemented by reference TRBV7-2 and TRBJ2-7, the full variable domain reads GAGVSQSPSNKVTEKGKDVELRCDPISGHTALYWYRQSLGQGLEFLIYFQGNSAPDKSGLPSDRFSAERTGGSVSTLTIQRTQQEDSAVYLCASSLQGGNEQYFGPGTRLTVT.

A few counts support this clone. The V call is TRBV18, the J call TRBJ1-1; D call uncertain. The germline V and J ends were trimmed by 0 bases and 0 bases, with 5 bases remaining between them. The CDR3 has 14 amino acids. Germline lookup yields CDR1 KGHSH and CDR2 LQKENI. The CDR3 bases are TGTGCCAGCTCACCACCAAGCCTGAACACTGAAGCTTTCTTT. Protein product: CASSPPSLNTEAFF.

The rearrangement uses TRBV19 and TRBJ1-1; possible D gene TRBD1, 6 bases. Germline CDR1 and CDR2: LNHDA and SQIVND (reference sequence). This CDR3 spans 14 amino acids. With 9 bases removed from V and 1 base from J, the gap between germline ends came to 15 bases. CDR3 region: CASRRLDRNTEAFF. The CDR3 nucleotides read TGTGCCAGCCGCCGGTTGGACAGGAACACTGAAGCTTTCTTT.

The chain joins TRBV5-6 to TRBJ2-5, with a weak D call TRBD2 (5 bases). The CDR3 spans 15 residues. CDR1 SGHDT and CDR2 YYEEEE come from the germline V gene. V dropped 1 base and J dropped 5 bases, with 15 bases sitting between them. The CDR3 coding sequence is TGTGCCAGCAGCTTGTCCCCCGCCACGGGGGAGACCCAGTACTTC. Its protein product is CASSLSPATGETQYF.